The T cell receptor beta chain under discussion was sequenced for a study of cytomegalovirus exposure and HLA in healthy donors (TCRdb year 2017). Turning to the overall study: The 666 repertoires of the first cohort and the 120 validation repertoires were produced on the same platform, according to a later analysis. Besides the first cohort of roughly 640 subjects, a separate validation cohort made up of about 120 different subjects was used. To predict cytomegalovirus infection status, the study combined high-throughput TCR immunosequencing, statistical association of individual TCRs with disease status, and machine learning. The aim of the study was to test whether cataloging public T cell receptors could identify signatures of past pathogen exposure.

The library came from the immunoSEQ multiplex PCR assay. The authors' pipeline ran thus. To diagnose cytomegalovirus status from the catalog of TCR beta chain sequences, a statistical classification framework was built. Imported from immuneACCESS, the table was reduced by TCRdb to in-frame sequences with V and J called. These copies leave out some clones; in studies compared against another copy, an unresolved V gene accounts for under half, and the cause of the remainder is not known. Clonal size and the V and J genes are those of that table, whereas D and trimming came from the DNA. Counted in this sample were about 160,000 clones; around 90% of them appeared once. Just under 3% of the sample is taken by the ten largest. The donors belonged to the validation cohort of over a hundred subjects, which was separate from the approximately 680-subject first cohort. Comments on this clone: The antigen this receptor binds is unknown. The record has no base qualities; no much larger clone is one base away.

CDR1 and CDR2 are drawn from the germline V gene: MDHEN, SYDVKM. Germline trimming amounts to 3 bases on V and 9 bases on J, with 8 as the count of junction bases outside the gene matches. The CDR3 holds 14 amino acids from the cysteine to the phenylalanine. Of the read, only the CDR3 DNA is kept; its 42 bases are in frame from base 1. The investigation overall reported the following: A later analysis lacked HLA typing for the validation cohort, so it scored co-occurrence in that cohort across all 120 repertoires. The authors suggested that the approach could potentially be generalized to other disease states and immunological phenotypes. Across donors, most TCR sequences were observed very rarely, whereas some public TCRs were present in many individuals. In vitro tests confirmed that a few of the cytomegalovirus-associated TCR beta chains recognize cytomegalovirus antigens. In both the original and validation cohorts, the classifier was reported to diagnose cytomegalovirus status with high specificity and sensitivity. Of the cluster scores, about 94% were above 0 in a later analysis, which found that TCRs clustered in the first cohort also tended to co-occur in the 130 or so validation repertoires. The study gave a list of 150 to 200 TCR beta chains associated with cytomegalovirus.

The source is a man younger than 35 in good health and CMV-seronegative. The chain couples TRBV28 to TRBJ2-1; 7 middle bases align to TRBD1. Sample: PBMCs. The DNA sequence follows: TGTGCCAGCAGTTTGCGACAGGGCATTGCTGAGCAGTTCTTC. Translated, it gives CASSLRQGIAEQFF.